One sample yielded the 30 T cell receptor beta chains listed below, sequenced in a study of blood T cell repertoires in COVID-19. Produced via immunoSEQ multiplex PCR; TCRdb's table is partial and in-frame only. The sample lists some 230,000 clones; roughly 80% were seen once. The sequencing sample was made of peripheral blood. The receptors here all came from a woman aged 60 to 75 who had recovered from COVID-19.

The chain employs TRBV6-5 and TRBJ2-5, with TRBD2 identical over 12 bases. V gave up 2 bases and J gave up 5 bases; unmatched junction bases: 3. Germline loops: CDR1 MNHEY, CDR2 SVGAGI. CDR3 size: 15 residues. CDR3 nucleotide sequence: TGTGCCAGCAGTTACCTAGCGGGGGGGCGGGAGACCCAGTACTTC. Its protein product is CASSYLAGGRETQYF.

The gene calls are TRBV2 and TRBJ1-4, with 7 positions matching TRBD1. Losses at the gene ends were 9 bases for V and 7 bases for J; bases not matched to a gene: 14. The CDR3 is made up of 15 amino acids. The V gene's germline CDR1 is SNHLY and CDR2 FYNNEI. CDR3 DNA: TGTGCCAGTAAGGGGGCGGCGGACGGGCGTGAAAAACTGTTTTTT. It is translated as CASKGAADGREKLFF.

The chain combines TRBV7-2 with TRBJ2-3, with a weak D call TRBD1 (5 bases). CDR3 size: 15 residues. The germline V gene has CDR1 SGHTA and CDR2 FQGNSA. Trimming shortened V by 4 bases and J by 2 bases, and 13 bases separated the two germline ends. The CDR3 region has the DNA TGTGCCAGCAGCTGGACATACCATCCCACAGATACGCAGTATTTT. It translates to CASSWTYHPTDTQYF.

The chain employs TRBV7-6 and TRBJ2-3; D is undetermined. The CDR3 length is 13 residues. V was shortened by 5 bases and J by 1 base, with 7 bases between the two germline ends. CDR1 is SGHVS and CDR2 is FNYEAQ in the germline V gene. Here the CDR3 reads CASSLQGTDTQYF. CDR3 bases: TGTGCCAGCAGCCTTCAGGGCACAGATACGCAGTATTTT.

The chain carries TRBV5-8 and TRBJ1-2, with D unclear. The CDR3 totals 15 residues. The germline V and J ends were trimmed by 1 base and 0 bases, with 10 bases remaining between them. CDR1 SGHTS and CDR2 YDEGEE come from the germline V gene. Here the CDR3 DNA reads TGTGCCAGCAGCTTGAACAGAGAAGCTAACTATGGCTACACCTTC. It yields the protein CASSLNREANYGYTF.

V usage is TRBV4-2 and J usage is TRBJ1-2; D is ambiguous. The CDR3 covers 16 residues. CDR1 LGHNA and CDR2 YNFKEQ come from the germline V gene. Trimming removed 0 bases from V and 2 bases from J, with 13 bases in between. The chain's CDR3 is CASSQESVRANYGYTF. The CDR3 region has the DNA TGTGCCAGCAGCCAAGAGAGTGTGAGGGCCAACTATGGCTACACCTTC.

The rearrangement uses TRBV27 and TRBJ2-7; D possibly corresponds to TRBD2 (5 bases). Trimming removed 5 bases at V and 0 bases at J, with 8 bases between. The CDR3 covers 13 residues. From germline, CDR1 is MNHEY and CDR2 SMNVEV (reference sequence). This CDR3 is CASSGRPSYEQYF. CDR3 coding DNA: TGTGCCAGCAGTGGGAGACCCTCCTACGAGCAGTACTTC.

The rearrangement uses TRBV5-1 and TRBJ1-4; 11 nucleotides match TRBD1. Per the germline V gene, CDR1 is SGHRS and CDR2 is YFSETQ. The CDR3 spans 15 residues. J gave up 7 bases and V 4 bases, and 6 bases lay outside the gene matches. CDR3: CASSIGTGGREKLFF. As DNA, the CDR3 is TGCGCCAGCAGCATAGGGACAGGGGGGCGTGAAAAACTGTTTTTT.

The rearrangement links TRBV5-4 to TRBJ1-2; D might be TRBD1 (5 bases). V lost 6 bases, J lost 5 bases, and 14 bases lay in between. The CDR3 runs to 13 residues. Germline V lookup: CDR1 SGHNT, CDR2 YYREEE (reference sequence). For the CDR3, the DNA is TGTGCCAGCACCGCGCCAGGGAGGTATGGCTACACCTTC. As protein: CASTAPGRYGYTF.

The chain links TRBV2 to TRBJ1-1, with no clear D. The germline V and J ends were trimmed by 5 bases and 1 base, with 11 bases remaining between them. The CDR3 totals 14 residues. The germline V gene has CDR1 SNHLY and CDR2 FYNNEI. Written as DNA, the CDR3 is TGTGCCAGCAGTTACCAGGCAGGGAACACTGAAGCTTTCTTT. It is translated as CASSYQAGNTEAFF.

V and J are TRBV7-6 and TRBJ1-4; D is perhaps TRBD1 (6 bases). The germline V gene encodes CDR1 SGHVS and CDR2 FNYEAQ. V gave up 6 bases and J gave up 8 bases, with 13 bases separating them. The CDR3 length is 13 residues. Here the CDR3 DNA reads TGTGCCAGCAGTCGACAGGACGGAGAAAAACTGTTTTTT. This codes for CASSRQDGEKLFF.

The gene calls are TRBV6-5 and TRBJ2-5, with TRBD2 matching 8 bases. Germline CDR1 reads MNHEY; CDR2 reads SVGAGI. V lost 2 bases to trimming and J lost 5 bases; unmatched junction nucleotides: 7. This CDR3 has 15 amino acids. CDR3 bases: TGTGCCAGCAGTTACGCTCTAGCGGGTGGGGAGACCCAGTACTTC. Translating gives CASSYALAGGETQYF.

In its sample, this clone was seen a few times. The chain's CDR3 is CASSQRGGSGNTIYF. The CDR3 DNA reads TGTGCCAGCAGCCAGAGGGGAGGGTCTGGAAACACCATATATTTT. The chain carries TRBV3-1 (or the pseudogene TRBV3-2) and TRBJ1-3; D perhaps matches TRBD1 (5 bases). The V and J ends lost 3 bases and 1 base respectively, with 10 bases between them. In germline, CDR1 is LGHDT, CDR2 YNNKEL (reference sequence). The CDR3 is made up of 15 amino acids.

V usage is TRBV9 and J usage is TRBJ1-1; D is possibly TRBD1 (5 bases). The ends were cut back, 0 bases at V and 2 bases at J, with 11 bases in the middle. Germline loops: CDR1 SGDLS, CDR2 YYNGEE. This CDR3 is 15 amino acids long. The CDR3 loop reads CASSVGGAPNTEAFF. Written as DNA, the CDR3 is TGTGCCAGCAGCGTAGGGGGCGCCCCAAACACTGAAGCTTTCTTT.

The chain has TRBV5-5 and TRBJ2-5; maybe TRBD1 (5 bases). Germline lookup yields CDR1 SGHKS and CDR2 YYEKEE (reference sequence). The CDR3 has 14 amino acids. V dropped 2 bases and J dropped 3 bases, with 11 bases sitting between them. CDR3 nucleotide sequence: TGTGCCAGCAGCTTTTCAGCAGGGAAAGAGACCCAGTACTTC. Encoded protein: CASSFSAGKETQYF.

The chain has TRBV7-3 and TRBJ2-7; the match to TRBD2 covers 8 bases. This CDR3 region has 14 residues. V gave up 0 bases and J gave up 3 bases; unmatched junction bases: 1. CDR1 and CDR2 (germline): SGHTA, FQGTGA. The CDR3 loop reads CASSLTSGDYEQYF. The CDR3 nucleotides are TGTGCCAGCAGCTTAACTAGCGGGGACTACGAGCAGTACTTC. The variable domain in full, completed from reference TRBV7-3 and TRBJ2-7, reads GAGVSQTPSNKVTEKGKYVELRCDPISGHTALYWYRQSLGQGPEFLIYFQGTGAADDSGLPNDRFFAVRPEGSVSTLKIQRTERGDSAVYLCASSLTSGDYEQYFGPGTRLTVT.

The count of this clone is one. At one boundary the junction diverges from the germline segment, which might be a read error. V and J are TRBV2 and TRBJ2-3; 10 bases line up with TRBD2. This CDR3 is 13 amino acids long. Germline V gives CDR1 SNHLY, CDR2 FYNNEI. CDR3 sequence: CASSADSGGFLAF. The CDR3 DNA reads TGTGCCAGCAGTGCGGATAGCGGGGGGTTCCTTGCTTTT.

This clone was detected a few times. The gene calls are TRBV9 and TRBJ1-1; no reliable D call. The CDR3 contains 13 residues. Germline lookup yields CDR1 SGDLS and CDR2 YYNGEE. The V end was cut by 2 bases, the J end by 1 base, with 6 bases between. CDR3 bases: TGTGCCAGCAGCGTGTTATCGAACACTGAAGCTTTCTTT. It codes for CASSVLSNTEAFF.

As for this clone: A junction boundary mismatches the germline segment, possibly from a read error. The J gene is TRBJ1-2, the V gene TRBV11-2, with D possibly TRBD1 on 5 matching bases. This CDR3 is built from 14 residues. Per the germline V gene, CDR1 is SGHAT and CDR2 is FQNNGV. CDR3 sequence (DNA): TGTGCCGGCAGCTGGGGCGACCCTGCGGAAGGCTACACCTTC. The encoded protein is CAGSWGDPAEGYTF.

The chain couples TRBV4-2 to TRBJ1-1; D perhaps matches TRBD1 (6 bases). The germline gives CDR1 LGHNA, CDR2 YNFKEQ. V was pared by 4 bases and J by 1 base, with 13 bases between. The CDR3 has 15 residues. CDR3 loop: CASSLSDRSNTEAFF. The CDR3 nucleotides are TGTGCCAGCAGCCTTTCGGACAGATCGAACACTGAAGCTTTCTTT.

The rearrangement uses TRBV4-1 and TRBJ1-1; D unclear. The CDR3 length is 16 residues. Germline values: CDR1 MGHRA, CDR2 YSYEKL. Deletions cut 4 bases from V and 1 base from J, with 16 bases between. CDR3 in amino acids: CASSPADWRSNTEAFF. The CDR3 region has the DNA TGCGCCAGCAGCCCGGCTGATTGGCGGTCGAACACTGAAGCTTTCTTT.

Points on this clone: The junction and the germline gene differ at one end; a read error may be behind it. This chain joins TRBV7-9 and TRBJ1-1, with D uncertain. CDR3 size: 11 residues. Germline V gene data show CDR1 as SEHNR and CDR2 as FQNEAQ (reference sequence). CDR3: CASSLVEKGGW. For the CDR3, the DNA is TGTGCCAGCAGCCTGGTTGAAAAAGGAGGGTGG.

The chain recombines TRBV3-1 (or the pseudogene TRBV3-2) with TRBJ2-3, with TRBD2 matching 8 bases. Germline V lookup: CDR1 LGHDT, CDR2 YNNKEL (reference sequence). V was clipped by 4 bases and J by 5 bases; unmatched bases: 23. The CDR3 length is 20 residues. The chain's CDR3 is CASSLRWSGGDLAPGDTQYF. The CDR3 DNA reads TGTGCCAGCAGCCTCCGGTGGAGCGGGGGAGATCTGGCCCCCGGAGATACGCAGTATTTT.

The V call is TRBV5-1, the J call TRBJ1-1; 7 bases align to TRBD1. The V gene's germline CDR1 is SGHRS and CDR2 YFSETQ. This CDR3 is 13 amino acids long. The J segment lost 7 bases and the V segment lost 4 bases, leaving 7 bases of the junction unmatched. The CDR3, as DNA: TGCGCCAGCAGCCCGGACAGGACCCATGAAGCTTTCTTT. Protein: CASSPDRTHEAFF.

This clone was seen a single time. This specimen includes other DNA sequences encoding the same CDR3. The rearrangement uses TRBV6-5 and TRBJ1-1; 7 bases match TRBD1. Germline V gene sequence: CDR1 MNHEY, CDR2 SVGAGI. V lost 5 bases and J lost 2; bases outside the gene matches: 2. This CDR3 contains 13 residues. The CDR3 region has the DNA TGTGCCAGCAGTCGGACAGGAAACACTGAAGCTTTCTTT. It encodes CASSRTGNTEAFF.

This rearrangement joins TRBV5-1 to TRBJ2-7, with 11 bases fitting TRBD2. V trimming: 5 bases; J trimming: 9 bases; junction bases outside the gene matches: 7. Germline V gene sequence: CDR1 SGHRS, CDR2 YFSETQ. CDR3 size: 13 residues. The CDR3 DNA sequence: TGCGCCAGCAGACGACTAGCGGGGACAGTGCAGTACTTC. Residues: CASRRLAGTVQYF. The variable domain in full, with the rest retrieved from reference TRBV5-1 and TRBJ2-7, is KAGVTQTPRYLIKTRGQQVTLSCSPISGHRSVSWYQQTPGQGLQFLFEYFSETQRNKGNFPGRFSGRQFSNSRSEMNVSTLELGDSALYLCASRRLAGTVQYFGPGTRLTVT.

V is TRBV3-1 (or the pseudogene TRBV3-2) and J is TRBJ2-1, with a tentative D call TRBD2 (5 bases). Germline CDR1 reads LGHDT; CDR2 reads YNNKEL (reference sequence). The CDR3 sequence is 12 residues long. V lost 4 bases and J 4 bases, leaving 5 bases between the germline ends. DNA of the CDR3: TGTGCCAGCAGCCCGGGATACAATGAGCAGTTCTTC. Translating it yields CASSPGYNEQFF.

V usage is TRBV6-5 and J usage is TRBJ2-3, with 12 bases lining up with TRBD2. V was clipped by 6 bases and J by 8 bases; unmatched bases: 6. The CDR3 has 14 amino acids. Germline V lookup: CDR1 MNHEY, CDR2 SVGAGI. The chain's CDR3 is CASRGGLAGSTQYF. The CDR3 coding sequence is TGTGCCAGCAGGGGTGGACTAGCGGGAAGTACGCAGTATTTT.

This sequence joins TRBV7-2 and TRBJ2-4; 10 bases agree with TRBD1. The junction had 8 bases not matched to a gene; V was cut back by 5 bases and J by 7 bases. Germline loops: CDR1 SGHTA, CDR2 FQGNSA. The CDR3 is 15 amino acids. Here the CDR3 reads CASSPDRGHGNIQYF. The CDR3 nucleotides read TGTGCCAGCAGCCCCGACAGGGGGCATGGGAACATTCAGTACTTC.

A few counts support this clone. The gene calls are TRBV4-1 and TRBJ2-1, with 13 bases matching TRBD2. V lost 4 bases, J lost 2 bases, and 11 bases stayed unmatched. This CDR3 is built from 19 residues. Germline-derived CDR1 and CDR2 are MGHRA and YSYEKL. The chain's CDR3 is CASSPSLGLAGKTYNEQFF. The CDR3 DNA sequence: TGCGCCAGCAGCCCTTCATTGGGACTAGCGGGGAAGACCTACAATGAGCAGTTCTTC.